This T cell receptor beta chain was found in a study of cytomegalovirus exposure and HLA in healthy donors. This CDR3 is 13 amino acids long. Looked up from germline, CDR1 is SGHVS and CDR2 is FNYEAQ. J gave up 5 bases and V 5 bases, and 5 bases lay outside the gene matches. PCR used 60 Vbeta primers and 13 Jbeta primers. The repertoire was sequenced with immunoSEQ multiplex PCR; TCRdb's copy has only in-frame clones and lacks some. Among fewer than 250,000 clones listed, around 83% were seen once. Points on this clone: Its antigen remains unknown.

The study's findings and limits: A later analysis associated 16,000 or so TCR beta sequences with HLA alleles at a 0.05 false discovery rate. According to reports, the classifier identified cytomegalovirus status with high specificity and sensitivity. TRBV6-2, TRBV6-3 and other indistinguishable V segments were excluded.

The source is a woman aged 40 to 50 in good health and CMV-seronegative. The chain uses TRBV7-6 and TRBJ2-5, with TRBD1 matching 7 bases. Sequencing used PBMCs. The CDR3 nucleotides read TGTGCCAGCAGCCGCGGACAGGAGGAGACCCAGTACTTC. Residues: CASSRGQEETQYF.